The T cell receptor (beta chain) under discussion was sequenced for a study of early T cells in non-severe SARS-CoV-2 infection. Looking at the study overall: Sequencing was performed on bulk RNA from unsorted whole blood, leaving chains unpaired.

This clonotype was seen at least ten times. Its target is unknown. Whole-study results and caveats: Anti-spike CD8 specificities were favored by VDJdb matching, whose results missed private and CD4 specificities.

Researchers attached unique molecular identifiers to individual cDNA molecules. TCRdb analysed the 5' RACE reads with MiXCR anew, one entry per CDR3 protein. This sample yields more than 35,000 distinct CDR3 sequences, of which 3% to 4.5% are seen a single time; more than 8.5% belongs to the top ten. Trimming shortened V by 1 base and J by 15 bases, and 10 bases separated the two germline ends. CDR3 length: 11 amino acids. The germline V gene has CDR1 SGHTA and CDR2 FQGNSA. The TCR sequence derives from an adult who was a healthcare worker with PCR-confirmed SARS-CoV-2 infection or an uninfected control (not recorded which). Sequencing was performed on whole blood. The chain is built from TRBV7-2 and TRBJ2-1; no clear D gene. Here the CDR3 reads CASSLVGLGFF. The CDR3 region has the DNA TGTGCCAGCAGCTTAGTGGGCCTAGGGTTCTTC.